What follows are 8 T cell receptor beta chains derived from one specimen sequenced in a study of OX40 agonist ivuxolimab in advanced cancers. Repertoires were generated with immunoSEQ multiplex PCR, while TCRdb's copy carries only in-frame clones and drops some. This table has roughly 66,000 clones, around 80% appearing once. The source was CD4+ or CD8+ T cells sorted from blood, collected in a trial of the OX40 agonist ivuxolimab. The source is an adult with an advanced solid tumor such as melanoma, head and neck, liver or kidney cancer.

This clone appeared a few times. The chain employs TRBV7-2 and TRBJ2-3; D not resolved. Germline V gene data show CDR1 as SGHTA and CDR2 as FQGNSA. With 3 bases removed from V and 6 bases from J, the gap between germline ends came to 13 bases. There are 14 residues in the CDR3. The CDR3 region has the DNA TGTGCCAGCAGCTTTTTGGCTTCTGCGGATACGCAGTATTTT. It yields the protein CASSFLASADTQYF.

The chain employs TRBV6-6 and TRBJ2-7, with 7 nucleotides matching TRBD1. Germline CDR1 MNHNY, CDR2 SVGAGI (reference sequence). CDR3 length equals 14 residues. V shed 4 bases, J shed 5 bases, and the junction held 8 bases outside the gene matches. The DNA of the CDR3 is TGTGCCAGCAGTTTGGACAGGCGGAGTAACGAGCAGTACTTC. Its protein is CASSLDRRSNEQYF.

The chain recombines TRBV28 with TRBJ1-5, with D perhaps TRBD1 (5 bases). Trimming took 7 bases from V and 0 from J, leaving 13 bases between them. The CDR3 totals 15 residues. Germline loops: CDR1 MDHEN, CDR2 SYDVKM. Here the CDR3 reads CASNEVGGSNQPQHF. CDR3 sequence (DNA): TGTGCCAGCAACGAGGTTGGGGGTAGCAATCAGCCCCAGCATTTT.

V usage is TRBV5-4 and J usage is TRBJ2-7; TRBD2 matches at 10 bases. The CDR3 spans 17 residues. Germline lookup yields CDR1 SGHNT and CDR2 YYREEE (reference sequence). J lost 2 bases, V lost 2 bases, and 10 bases had no gene match. In DNA form, the CDR3 reads TGTGCCAGCAGCTTAAGGGCCCCTAGCGGGAGAGCCTACGAGCAGTACTTC. This encodes CASSLRAPSGRAYEQYF.

This sequence joins TRBV7-9 and TRBJ2-7, with D perhaps TRBD1 (5 bases). CDR1 and CDR2 from the germline V gene are SEHNR and FQNEAQ (reference sequence). CDR3 length equals 14 residues. V was shortened by 3 bases and J by 6 bases, with 15 bases between the two germline ends. CDR3 amino acids: CASSLGSVGAEQYF. CDR3 nucleotides: TGTGCCAGCAGCTTGGGATCGGTTGGGGCCGAGCAGTACTTC.

V gene TRBV5-4 combines with J gene TRBJ2-7; 7 nucleotides line up with TRBD2. J gave up 3 bases and V 3 bases, and 6 bases lay outside the gene matches. Per the germline V gene, CDR1 is SGHNT and CDR2 is YYREEE (reference sequence). This CDR3 is built from 14 residues. CDR3: CASSSWDYHYEQYF. The CDR3 DNA reads TGTGCCAGCAGCTCGTGGGACTACCACTACGAGCAGTACTTC.

The chain links TRBV2 to TRBJ2-7, with TRBD2 identical over 8 bases. Germline-derived CDR1 and CDR2 are SNHLY and FYNNEI. The CDR3 sequence is 14 residues long. V lost 5 bases to trimming and J lost 1 base; unmatched junction nucleotides: 4. CDR3 residues: CASSTGGVSYEQYF. CDR3 nucleotides: TGTGCCAGCAGTACGGGAGGGGTGTCCTACGAGCAGTACTTC. Using reference TRBV2 and TRBJ2-7 for the parts outside the CDR3, the full variable domain is EPEVTQTPSHQVTQMGQEVILRCVPISNHLYFYWYRQILGQKVEFLVSFYNNEISEKSEIFDDQFSVERPDGSNFTLKIRSTKLEDSAMYFCASSTGGVSYEQYFGPGTRLTVT.

J is TRBJ2-1 and V is TRBV2; possibly TRBD1 for D (6 bases). The CDR3 runs 14 residues. Looked up from germline, CDR1 is SNHLY and CDR2 is FYNNEI. V lost 7 bases and J 2 bases, leaving 12 bases between the germline ends. Written as DNA, the CDR3 is TGTGCCAGCAACCCGACAGGACCCTACAATGAGCAGTTCTTC. It codes for CASNPTGPYNEQFF.